The TCR beta chain under discussion was sequenced for a study of CD4 T cells in relation to SARS-CoV-2 and coronaviruses. Study summary: PBMCs were cultured with antigen for roughly 10 days before TCR beta sequencing.

Assay used: immunoSEQ multiplex PCR; TCRdb lists only in-frame clones, some missing. The sample contains nearly 25,000 clones, around 79% of which appear only once. Before the COVID-19 pandemic, during about 2011-2019, CD4+ T cells were taken from unexposed donors. After ten to eleven days of culture, CD4+ T cells were isolated. The J segment lost 5 bases and the V segment lost 1 base, leaving 4 bases of the junction unmatched. The CDR3 is made up of 15 amino acids. Germline values: CDR1 SEHNR, CDR2 FQNEAQ (reference sequence). Concerning this clone: Its antigen is unknown.

The rearrangement joins TRBV7-9 to TRBJ2-1; TRBD1 matches 8 bases. The clonotype comes from a human donor in good health. Source material: CD4+ T cells from PBMCs, cultured in vitro. CDR3 nucleotides: TGTGCCAGCAGCTTAGGACAGGGGCGCCACAATGAGCAGTTCTTC. Amino acids: CASSLGQGRHNEQFF.